The 15 T cell receptor beta chains below all came from one sample that was sequenced in a study of blood T cell repertoires in COVID-19. Generated by immunoSEQ multiplex PCR, the TCRdb table keeps only in-frame clones and is missing some. Counted here are over 60,000 clones, about 92% occurring once; the ten biggest clones make up 0.4% to 0.55%. Sequencing was performed on peripheral blood. The receptors come from a man in his fifties with COVID-19, enrolled during active disease.

This clone turned up a few times. The chain employs TRBV15 and TRBJ1-1; 7 bases are shared with TRBD1. The CDR3 contains 15 residues. V was clipped by 3 bases and J by 4 bases; unmatched bases: 8. Germline CDR1 and CDR2: LNHNV and YYDKDF (reference sequence). The CDR3 protein is CATSSAGTEFTEAFF. In nucleotides, the CDR3 is TGTGCCACCAGCAGCGCCGGGACAGAGTTCACTGAAGCTTTCTTT.

The J gene is TRBJ1-3, the V gene TRBV9; no definite D call. Germline CDR1 reads SGDLS; CDR2 reads YYNGEE. This CDR3 is built from 15 residues. With 1 base removed from V and 0 bases from J, the gap between germline ends came to 8 bases. CDR3 loop: CASSVSGHSGNTIYF. The CDR3 DNA reads TGTGCCAGCAGCGTATCAGGCCACTCTGGAAACACCATATATTTT.

The chain uses TRBV29-1 and TRBJ1-1; the match to TRBD1 covers 9 bases. CDR1 and CDR2 (germline): SQVTM, ANQGSEA. V dropped 6 bases and J dropped 5; count of bases not matched to a gene: 4. The length of the CDR3 is 12 residues. The CDR3 DNA is TGCAGCGTGGACAGGGGATGGACTGAAGCTTTCTTT. Translation gives CSVDRGWTEAFF.

This chain uses TRBV4-1 with TRBJ1-4; D is uncertain. CDR1 and CDR2 from the germline V gene are MGHRA and YSYEKL. V was shortened by 1 base and J by 5 bases, with 14 bases between the two germline ends. This CDR3 comprises 16 residues. This CDR3 reads CASSQGRSGRNEKLFF. CDR3 coding DNA: TGCGCCAGCAGCCAAGGGAGAAGCGGGAGAAATGAAAAACTGTTTTTT.

V usage is TRBV5-1 and J usage is TRBJ1-2, with D hard to call. Germline V gives CDR1 SGHRS, CDR2 YFSETQ. CDR3 size: 14 residues. V was clipped by 4 bases and J by 0 bases, with 10 bases between them. CDR3 sequence (DNA): TGCGCCAGCAGCCCGTCTGCAGCTAACTATGGCTACACCTTC. This encodes CASSPSAANYGYTF.

The chain uses TRBV18 and TRBJ2-7, with a tentative D call TRBD1 (5 bases). Germline CDR1 and CDR2: KGHSH and LQKENI. The CDR3 is 15 residues long. V was shortened by 2 bases and J by 7 bases, with 18 bases between the two germline ends. The CDR3 spells CASSPEAGLMGEQYF. The DNA for the CDR3 is TGTGCCAGCTCACCAGAGGCAGGGTTGATGGGTGAGCAGTACTTC.

The chain carries TRBV5-1 and TRBJ1-2; D is possibly TRBD1 (5 bases). Germline CDR1 and CDR2: SGHRS and YFSETQ. V dropped 5 bases and J dropped 5 bases, with 10 bases sitting between them. The CDR3 covers 12 residues. The CDR3 region is CASSGGGYGYTF. DNA for the CDR3: TGCGCCAGCAGTGGGGGAGGATATGGCTACACCTTC.

The chain employs TRBV3-1 (or the pseudogene TRBV3-2) and TRBJ2-7; D possibly corresponds to TRBD1 (6 bases). This CDR3 is built from 14 residues. CDR1 LGHDT and CDR2 YNNKEL come from the germline V gene (reference sequence). The V end was cut by 1 base, the J end by 3 bases, with 10 bases between. The CDR3 sequence is CASSQVTGHYEQYF. DNA of the CDR3: TGTGCCAGCAGCCAAGTTACAGGGCACTACGAGCAGTACTTC.

V and J are TRBV2 and TRBJ2-2; the D gene is possibly TRBD1 (6 bases). CDR1 is SNHLY and CDR2 is FYNNEI in the germline V gene. The CDR3 is 15 amino acids. The germline V and J ends were trimmed by 4 bases and 2 bases, with 11 bases remaining between them. Here the CDR3 reads CASSVGTPNTGELFF. CDR3 sequence (DNA): TGTGCCAGCAGTGTTGGGACACCAAACACCGGGGAGCTGTTTTTT.

This clone was counted a single time. The chain employs TRBV15 and TRBJ2-5, with a tentative D call TRBD2 (7 bases). The CDR3 contains 15 residues. Trimming cost V 0 bases and J 5 bases, with 13 bases left between them. Germline-derived CDR1 and CDR2 are LNHNV and YYDKDF (reference sequence). CDR3 loop: CATSRDPGGGETQYF. CDR3 coding DNA: TGTGCCACCAGCAGAGATCCGGGGGGCGGGGAGACCCAGTACTTC.

CDR3 DNA sequence: TGCGCCAGCAGCTTAGGTAGCGGGAGTGGTTTTGGCGATGAGCAGTTCTTC. It yields the protein CASSLGSGSGFGDEQFF. The chain couples TRBV5-1 to TRBJ2-1; 9 bases align to TRBD2. The CDR3 is made up of 17 amino acids. Per the germline V gene, CDR1 is SGHRS and CDR2 is YFSETQ. After removal of 2 bases from V and 8 bases from J, the junction contained 14 bases not matched to a gene.

The CDR3 reads CASSFERRTEQYF. In DNA, the CDR3 is TGTGCCAGCAGTTTTGAGAGGCGGACAGAGCAGTACTTC. V is TRBV27 and J is TRBJ2-7, with D perhaps TRBD1 (5 bases). CDR1 and CDR2 from the germline V gene are MNHEY and SMNVEV (reference sequence). V was shortened by 3 bases and J by 7 bases, with 13 bases between the two germline ends. This CDR3 comprises 13 residues.

The J gene is TRBJ2-5, the V gene TRBV6-6; a weak D match, TRBD2 (6 bases). Germline lookup yields CDR1 MNHNY and CDR2 SVGAGI (reference sequence). The germline V and J ends were trimmed by 5 bases and 5 bases, with 18 bases remaining between them. The CDR3 contains 15 residues. CDR3 in DNA: TGTGCCAGCAGTCCTCCTCACACCCGGGGGGAGACCCAGTACTTC. Translating it yields CASSPPHTRGETQYF.

The chain has TRBV6-6 and TRBJ2-1, with no clear D. CDR3 length equals 16 residues. CDR1 and CDR2 (germline): MNHNY, SVGAGI (reference sequence). V gave up 0 bases and J gave up 4 bases, with 13 bases separating them. The CDR3 region has the DNA TGTGCCAGCAGTTACTCGGCAGGCGATCCTTACAATGAGCAGTTCTTC. This translates into CASSYSAGDPYNEQFF.

The V gene is TRBV6-5, the J gene TRBJ2-7; the D gene is possibly TRBD1 (5 bases). V was shortened by 6 bases and J by 2 bases, with 17 bases between the two germline ends. CDR3 length: 15 residues. Per the germline V gene, CDR1 is MNHEY and CDR2 is SVGAGI. CDR3 sequence: CASSPNGLGAYEQYF. DNA of the CDR3: TGTGCCAGCAGCCCCAACGGGTTAGGGGCCTACGAGCAGTACTTC.